A selection of T cell receptor beta chains follows, all from one sample in a study of T cell responses to AZD1222 COVID-19 vaccine. TCRdb's table, derived via immunoSEQ multiplex PCR, lists solely in-frame clones and lacks some. The table has roughly 100,000 clones, about 88% seen once. Material: peripheral blood, obtained on day 0 of AZD1222 vaccination. The source of these receptors is an adult in good health. Each CDR3 is given with its conserved first and last residue.

j_call: TRBJ1-2
v_call: TRBV5-5
cdr3_aa: CASRPGWLRDGYTF

j_call: TRBJ1-2
v_call: TRBV9
cdr3_aa: CASSVESQTYYGYTF

j_call: TRBJ1-1
v_call: TRBV18
cdr3_aa: CASSPRAPSRDTEAFF

j_call: TRBJ1-2
v_call: TRBV9
cdr3_aa: CASSVGQGMSGYGYTF

j_call: TRBJ1-2
v_call: TRBV10-3
cdr3_aa: CAIKLDRANGYTF

j_call: TRBJ1-2
v_call: TRBV4-1
cdr3_aa: CASSQPRGGYYGYTF

j_call: TRBJ1-6
v_call: TRBV11-2
cdr3_aa: CASSRDRSSYNSPLHF

j_call: TRBJ1-1
v_call: TRBV6-5
cdr3_aa: CASSYQGVNTEAFF

j_call: TRBJ2-7
v_call: TRBV5-1
cdr3_aa: CASSLGLHPYEQYF

j_call: TRBJ1-2
v_call: TRBV9
cdr3_aa: CASSGDSYGYTF

j_call: TRBJ2-1
v_call: TRBV25-1
cdr3_aa: CASNIQGPEQFF

j_call: TRBJ1-2
v_call: TRBV6-5
cdr3_aa: CASRPTAPLDYGYTF

j_call: TRBJ1-3
v_call: TRBV19
cdr3_aa: CAAGTGNGNTIYF

j_call: TRBJ1-1
v_call: TRBV4-1
cdr3_aa: CASSQDNRNTEAFF

j_call: TRBJ2-1
v_call: TRBV11-2
cdr3_aa: CASSLNYSPTGRRPNEQFF

j_call: TRBJ1-2
v_call: TRBV3-1/TRBV3-2
cdr3_aa: CASSQATPGQGHYGYTF

j_call: TRBJ1-2
v_call: TRBV9
cdr3_aa: CASSSSTTGRGGYTF

j_call: TRBJ2-2
v_call: TRBV24-1
cdr3_aa: CATSEYSGDDTGELFF

j_call: TRBJ1-4
v_call: TRBV2
cdr3_aa: CASSLRQVAANEKLFF

j_call: TRBJ1-3
v_call: TRBV5-8
cdr3_aa: CASSLVGTGNTIYF